The 25 T cell receptor beta chains in this list originate from one sample, sequenced in a study of liver allograft versus peripheral blood T cells (TCRdb year 2020). Regarding the complete study: The study compared the T cell receptor repertoires present in transplanted livers with the repertoires present in the peripheral blood of liver transplant recipients.

Sequencing relied on an Illumina MiSeq. TCRdb trimmed public reads at Q25 via fastp, called clones via MiXCR and kept in-frame beta chains. Every distinct CDR3 protein forms one entry, paired with its most common genes and DNA. Here the sample has around 8,600 distinct CDR3 sequences; under 20% occur a single time. Jointly, the top ten make up approximately 25% of the sample. These receptors were collected from a human patient who had a liver transplant. After a transplant, the graft donor may have provided part of the T cells.

By sample fraction, this clonotype is medium-sized (0.01 to 0.1%). J is TRBJ1-1 and V is TRBV19; D not resolved. CDR1 LNHDA and CDR2 SQIVND come from the germline V gene (reference sequence). This CDR3 is 16 amino acids long. Trimming pared 5 bases from V and 0 bases from J, leaving 16 bases between. For the CDR3, the DNA is TGTGCCAGTAGTCAAATACCTGGGAGGATGAACACTGAAGCTTTCTTT. Protein sequence: CASSQIPGRMNTEAFF. Based on the CDR3 plus reference TRBV19 and TRBJ1-1, the full variable domain is DGGITQSPKYLFRKEGQNVTLSCEQNLNHDAMYWYRQDPGQGLRLIYYSQIVNDFQKGDIAEGYSVSREKKESFPLTVTSAQKNPTAFYLCASSQIPGRMNTEAFFGQGTRLTVV.

In this sample, this clonotype is medium-sized. The junction does not match germline at one end; this may be a read error. The V and J genes are TRBV6-2 or TRBV6-3 and TRBJ1-1; no firm D call. The V gene's germline CDR1 is MNHEY and CDR2 SVGEGT. This CDR3 has 14 amino acids. The CDR3 loop reads CASSYEDLNTEAFF. The DNA for the CDR3 is TGTGCCAGCAGTTATGAGGATTTGAATACTGAAGCTTTCTTT.

This clonotype was detected a few times. This sequence joins TRBV18 and TRBJ1-2, with 7 bases lining up with TRBD1. The CDR3 has 12 residues. With 6 bases clipped from V and 8 bases from J, the junction kept 6 bases outside the gene matches. Germline V gives CDR1 KGHSH, CDR2 LQKENI. In DNA, the CDR3 is TGTGCCAGCTCCACAGGGGAGGAAGGCTACACCTTC. As protein: CASSTGEEGYTF.

Of note for this clonotype: This could be a read error, since a much larger clone is one nucleotide away. The chain links TRBV29-1 to TRBJ2-7, with 7 bases aligning to TRBD2. Germline V gene sequence: CDR1 SQVTM, CDR2 ANQGSEA. The V and J ends lost 4 bases and 0 bases, in that order; junction bases with no gene match: 6. The CDR3 is 14 residues long. Written as DNA, the CDR3 is TGCAGCGTTGGGGGGGGGGAAAACTCCTACGAGCAGTACTTC. Its translation: CSVGGGENSYEQYF.

Judged by abundance, this clonotype is medium-sized. This rearrangement joins TRBV6-6 to TRBJ2-1, with D tentatively TRBD2 (7 bases). Germline loops: CDR1 MNHNY, CDR2 SVGAGI (reference sequence). CDR3 size: 16 residues. Trimming left V 0 bases short and J 6 bases short, with 15 bases between. Here the CDR3 reads CASSYSGGGGSNEQFF. CDR3 nucleotide sequence: TGTGCCAGCAGTTACTCGGGGGGGGGCGGGTCCAATGAGCAGTTCTTC.

This clonotype is medium-sized within its sample. The chain combines TRBV27 with TRBJ1-1; D not certain. The CDR3 is 15 residues long. Germline assignment: CDR1 MNHEY and CDR2 SMNVEV (reference sequence). V was pared by 2 bases and J by 0 bases, with 10 bases between. CDR3 sequence (DNA): TGTGCCAGCAGTTTAATCGGCGGCATGAACACTGAAGCTTTCTTT. Protein sequence: CASSLIGGMNTEAFF.

This clonotype has more than one count but fewer than ten. V is TRBV7-9 and J is TRBJ1-1; D possibly corresponds to TRBD1 (5 bases). The CDR3 has 15 amino acids. Deletions cut 5 bases from V and 1 base from J, with 14 bases between. Germline V lookup: CDR1 SEHNR, CDR2 FQNEAQ (reference sequence). As DNA, the CDR3 is TGTGCCAGCAGCCCCCTCCGGGGGACGAACACTGAAGCTTTCTTT. This translates into CASSPLRGTNTEAFF.

In its sample, this clonotype ranks as medium-sized. The J gene is TRBJ1-1, the V gene TRBV5-4, with 8 bases fitting TRBD1. This CDR3 spans 14 amino acids. Germline trimming cut 3 bases from V and 5 bases from J; bases unmatched to any gene: 6. The V gene's germline CDR1 is SGHNT and CDR2 YYREEE (reference sequence). The CDR3 DNA is TGTGCCAGCAGCTACGACAGGGGTGGAACTGAAGCTTTCTTT. Translating gives CASSYDRGGTEAFF.

This clonotype is judged medium-sized (0.01 to 0.1%). This chain uses TRBV7-9 with TRBJ1-2; D remains unclear. The CDR3 covers 16 residues. V lost 5 bases and J lost 8, with 24 bases in between. Per germline, CDR1 SEHNR and CDR2 FQNEAQ (reference sequence). The CDR3 here is CASSQGQEATLGGYTF. Here the CDR3 DNA reads TGTGCCAGCAGCCAAGGTCAGGAGGCCACCCTTGGGGGCTACACCTTC.

In its sample, this clonotype ranks as medium-sized. The chain recombines TRBV28 with TRBJ1-1; D perhaps matches TRBD1 (6 bases). V gave up 1 base and J gave up 2 bases, with 14 bases separating them. The CDR3 contains 16 residues. Per the germline V gene, CDR1 is MDHEN and CDR2 is SYDVKM. The CDR3 region has the DNA TGTGCCAGCAGTTTATTAGGTCCAGGGGAAAACACTGAAGCTTTCTTT. Its translation: CASSLLGPGENTEAFF.

This clonotype was recorded once. A read error may explain this, as a much larger clone is one base away. The V and J genes are TRBV27 and TRBJ1-1; D gene unclear. Germline assignment: CDR1 MNHEY and CDR2 SMNVEV (reference sequence). The CDR3 has 13 amino acids. The DNA of the CDR3 is TGTGCCTGCAGTTTAAAGGCGAACACTGAAGCTTTCTTT. Its translation: CACSLKANTEAFF.

About this clonotype: A read error may be the cause here, since a much bigger clone is one base away. Because the CDR3 is missing its conserved closing phenylalanine or tryptophan, this is likely a read error. J is TRBJ1-3 and V is TRBV7-9; a possible D gene is TRBD1 (5 bases). Per germline, CDR1 SEHNR and CDR2 FQNEAQ (reference sequence). V lost 1 base and J 0 bases, leaving 10 bases between the germline ends. This CDR3 region has 16 residues. The CDR3 bases are TGTGCCAGCAGCTTAGTCGGGGACTACTCTGGAAACACCATATATTCT. It specifies CASSLVGDYSGNTIYS.

This clonotype came up a few times. V and J are TRBV5-4 and TRBJ1-5; D gene ambiguous. CDR3 length: 12 amino acids. Germline V CDR1 and CDR2: SGHNT, YYREEE (reference sequence). V lost 4 bases to trimming and J lost 3 bases, with 5 bases between them. CDR3 sequence (DNA): TGTGCCAGCAGCGCGCCCAATCAGCCCCAGCATTTT. It yields the protein CASSAPNQPQHF. Supplemented by reference TRBV5-4 and TRBJ1-5, the full variable domain reads ETGVTQSPTHLIKTRGQQVTLRCSSQSGHNTVSWYQQALGQGPQFIFQYYREEENGRGNFPPRFSGLQFPNYSSELNVNALELDDSALYLCASSAPNQPQHFGDGTRLSIL.

The chain joins TRBV7-2 to TRBJ1-3; D may be TRBD1 (6 bases). CDR1 is SGHTA, CDR2 FQGNSA, per germline. This CDR3 is 13 amino acids long. Trimming shortened V by 5 bases and J by 7 bases, and 12 bases separated the two germline ends. This CDR3 reads CASSPDRRNTIYF. CDR3 bases: TGTGCCAGCAGCCCTGACAGGCGGAACACCATATATTTT.

The chain uses TRBV12-3 or TRBV12-4 and TRBJ1-3; D gene unclear. Between the trimmed V and J ends, which lost 2 bases and 0 bases, there was a span of 14 bases. The CDR3 extends over 17 amino acids. This chain's CDR3 is CASSLRGAVLSGNTIYF. CDR3 DNA sequence: TGTGCCAGCAGTTTACGGGGTGCGGTGCTCTCTGGAAACACCATATATTTT.

The gene calls are TRBV9 and TRBJ2-3; D remains unclear. This CDR3 has 13 amino acids. Deletions cut 2 bases from V and 1 base from J, with 5 bases between. CDR1 and CDR2 (germline): SGDLS, YYNGEE. The DNA of the CDR3 is TGTGCCAGCAGCGTTGGGGGCACAGATACGCAGTATTTT. It codes for CASSVGGTDTQYF.

This chain joins TRBV12-3 or TRBV12-4 and TRBJ2-7; 7 nucleotides align to TRBD1. This CDR3 has 14 residues. Trimming removed 7 bases from V and 0 bases from J; junction bases left unmatched: 6. The CDR3 nucleotides read TGTGCCAGCACCTTTGGGGACAGCTCCTACGAGCAGTACTTC. This gives the protein CASTFGDSSYEQYF.

This clonotype appeared a few times. This chain links TRBV7-9 with TRBJ1-2, with a possible D match to TRBD1 (5 bases). V was pared by 0 bases and J by 0 bases, with 5 bases between. The CDR3 is made up of 14 amino acids. In germline, CDR1 is SEHNR, CDR2 FQNEAQ (reference sequence). This CDR3 is CASSLAGANYGYTF. DNA of the CDR3: TGTGCCAGCAGCTTAGCGGGGGCTAACTATGGCTACACCTTC.

In its sample, this clonotype was seen a few times. The V gene is TRBV5-5, the J gene TRBJ2-7; D gene uncertain. CDR1 is SGHKS, CDR2 YYEKEE, per germline (reference sequence). There are 15 residues in the CDR3. Trimming pared 0 bases from V and 2 bases from J, leaving 12 bases between. Written as DNA, the CDR3 is TGTGCCAGCAGCTTGGGGGAAACGGGCACCTACGAGCAGTACTTC. Its protein product is CASSLGETGTYEQYF.

This clonotype is judged medium-sized. The chain links TRBV9 to TRBJ1-1; D is unresolved. Trimming took 3 bases from V and 0 from J, leaving 9 bases between them. The CDR3 loop spans 14 amino acids. Germline values: CDR1 SGDLS, CDR2 YYNGEE. The CDR3 region has the DNA TGTGCCAGCAGCGACGGACGGATGAACACTGAAGCTTTCTTT. Amino acid sequence: CASSDGRMNTEAFF.

By share of the sample, this clonotype is medium-sized. V and J are TRBV19 and TRBJ1-1, with D uncertain. The V end was cut by 2 bases, the J end by 5 bases, with 15 bases between. This CDR3 spans 15 amino acids. The germline V gene encodes CDR1 LNHDA and CDR2 SQIVND (reference sequence). CDR3 protein: CASSIRDLPMTEAFF. DNA for the CDR3: TGTGCCAGTAGTATAAGAGACCTACCGATGACTGAAGCTTTCTTT.

This clonotype is deemed medium-sized. The V call is TRBV6-2 or TRBV6-3, the J call TRBJ2-2, with a possible D match to TRBD2 (6 bases). Trimming removed 8 bases from V and 2 bases from J, with 15 bases in between. The CDR3 consists of 15 residues. The V gene's germline CDR1 is MNHEY and CDR2 SVGEGT. CDR3 protein: CASRPGLINTGELFF. CDR3 bases: TGTGCCAGCCGCCCGGGACTGATAAACACCGGGGAGCTGTTTTTT.

This clonotype is categorized as medium-sized (0.01 to 0.1%). The chain employs TRBV7-2 and TRBJ2-7, with D perhaps matching TRBD1 (6 bases). V was trimmed by 5 bases and J by 3 bases, leaving 17 bases between them. Germline loops: CDR1 SGHTA, CDR2 FQGNSA. CDR3 size: 15 residues. The CDR3 DNA sequence: TGTGCCAGCAGCCTCCTCCGGGACAATAACTACGAGCAGTACTTC. Its translation is CASSLLRDNNYEQYF.

Notes on this clonotype: Since a much larger clone is just one base distant, this may be a read error. The CDR3 reads CASTAGLYCYTF. The DNA for the CDR3 is TGTGCCAGCACTGCCGGACTCTATTGCTACACCTTC. The V gene is TRBV6-6, the J gene TRBJ1-2, with D unclear. Germline CDR1 MNHNY, CDR2 SVGAGI (reference sequence). The CDR3 is 12 residues long.

This clonotype is a singleton in its sample. A single base separates this from a much larger clone, so it may be a read error. This chain joins TRBV6-6 and TRBJ1-1, with a tentative D call TRBD1 (6 bases). The CDR3 has 14 amino acids. Germline V CDR1 and CDR2: MNHNY, SVGAGI (reference sequence). In DNA, the CDR3 is TGTGCCAGCAACCAAGGGGGGGATTGGACTGAAGCTTCCTTT. Translated, it gives CASNQGGDWTEASF.